This note documents a single T cell receptor beta chain sequence. TCRdb analysed the 5' RACE reads with MiXCR anew, one entry per CDR3 protein. The data contain about 240,000 distinct CDR3 sequences, 6.5% to 8.5% of them singletons. These data belong to a study of T cells after yellow fever vaccination. This CDR3 comprises 10 residues. Germline CDR1 and CDR2: SEHNR and FQNEAQ (reference sequence). The V end was cut by 8 bases, the J end by 5 bases, with 6 bases between. The specimen was CD4+ T cells sorted from PBMCs, collected 15 days after the yellow fever booster vaccination. The sequence derives from a man aged 25-45 years who received the YFV17D yellow fever vaccine. This sequence joins TRBV7-9 and TRBJ1-1, with no clear D. CDR3 DNA: TGTGCCAGCTCGGGAACTGAAGCTTTCTTT. Its protein is CASSGTEAFF.